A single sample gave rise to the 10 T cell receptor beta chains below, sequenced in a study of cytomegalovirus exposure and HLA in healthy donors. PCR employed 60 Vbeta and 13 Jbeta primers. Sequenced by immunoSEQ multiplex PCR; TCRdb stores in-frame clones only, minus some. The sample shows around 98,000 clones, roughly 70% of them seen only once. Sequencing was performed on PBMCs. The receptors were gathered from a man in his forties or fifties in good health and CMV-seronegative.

The CDR3 nucleotides read TGTGCCAGCAGCGCGGGAGGACGAGCCAAAAACATTCAGTACTTC. Its protein product is CASSAGGRAKNIQYF. The chain employs TRBV6-5 and TRBJ2-4, with TRBD2 identical over 8 bases. Looked up from germline, CDR1 is MNHEY and CDR2 is SVGAGI. CDR3 size: 15 residues. After removal of 6 bases from V and 0 bases from J, the junction contained 4 bases not matched to a gene.

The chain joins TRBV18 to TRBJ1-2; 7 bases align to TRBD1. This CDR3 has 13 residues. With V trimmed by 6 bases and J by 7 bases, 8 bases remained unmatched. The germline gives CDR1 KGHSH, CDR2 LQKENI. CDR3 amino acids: CASSPGQQTGYTF. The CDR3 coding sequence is TGTGCCAGCTCGCCGGGACAGCAGACTGGCTACACCTTC.

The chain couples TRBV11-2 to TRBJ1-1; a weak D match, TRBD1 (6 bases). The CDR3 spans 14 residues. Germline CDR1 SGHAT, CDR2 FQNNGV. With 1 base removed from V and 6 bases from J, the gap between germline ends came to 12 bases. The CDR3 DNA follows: TGTGCCAGCAGCTTAGTAGCGGGGGGCTCTGAAGCTTTCTTT. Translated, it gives CASSLVAGGSEAFF.

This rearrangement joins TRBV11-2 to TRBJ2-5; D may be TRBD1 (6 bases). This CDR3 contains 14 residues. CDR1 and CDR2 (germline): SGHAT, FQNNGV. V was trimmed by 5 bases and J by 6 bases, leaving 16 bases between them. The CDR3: CASSANRAEKTQYF. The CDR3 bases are TGTGCCAGCAGCGCGAACAGGGCGGAAAAGACCCAGTACTTC.

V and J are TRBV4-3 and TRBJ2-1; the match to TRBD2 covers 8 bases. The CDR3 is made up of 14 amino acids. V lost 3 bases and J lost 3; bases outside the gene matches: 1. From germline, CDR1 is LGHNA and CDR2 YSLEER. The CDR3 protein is CASSHGGVYNEQFF. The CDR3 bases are TGCGCCAGCAGCCACGGGGGGGTCTACAATGAGCAGTTCTTC.

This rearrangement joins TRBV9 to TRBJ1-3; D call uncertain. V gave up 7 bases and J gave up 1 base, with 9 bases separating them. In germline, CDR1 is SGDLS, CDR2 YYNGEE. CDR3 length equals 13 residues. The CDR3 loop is CASGLQSGNTIYF. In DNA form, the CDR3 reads TGTGCCAGCGGACTGCAGTCTGGAAACACCATATATTTT.

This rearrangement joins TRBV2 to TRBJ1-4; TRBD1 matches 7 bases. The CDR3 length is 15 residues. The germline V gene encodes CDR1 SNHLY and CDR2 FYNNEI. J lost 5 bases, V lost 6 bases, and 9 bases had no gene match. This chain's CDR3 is CASSNKQGINEKLFF. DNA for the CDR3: TGTGCCAGCAGCAACAAACAGGGGATAAATGAAAAACTGTTTTTT.

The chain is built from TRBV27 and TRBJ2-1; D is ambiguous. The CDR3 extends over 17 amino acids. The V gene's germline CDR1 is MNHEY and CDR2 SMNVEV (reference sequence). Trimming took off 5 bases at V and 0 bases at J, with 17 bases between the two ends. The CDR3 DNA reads TGTGCCAGCAGTCTCAGACTGACCCGGAGCTCCTACAATGAGCAGTTCTTC. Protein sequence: CASSLRLTRSSYNEQFF.

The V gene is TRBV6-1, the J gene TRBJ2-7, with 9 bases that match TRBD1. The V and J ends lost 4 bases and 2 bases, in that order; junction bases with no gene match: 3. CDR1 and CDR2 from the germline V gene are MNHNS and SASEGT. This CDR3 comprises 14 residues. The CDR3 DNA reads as TGTGCCAGCAGTGTGGGACAGGGAACCTACGAGCAGTACTTC. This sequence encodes CASSVGQGTYEQYF.

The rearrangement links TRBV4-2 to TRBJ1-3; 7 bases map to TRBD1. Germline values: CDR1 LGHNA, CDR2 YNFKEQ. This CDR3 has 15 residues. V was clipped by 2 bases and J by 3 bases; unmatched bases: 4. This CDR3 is CASSQNRGGGNTIYF. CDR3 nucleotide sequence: TGTGCCAGCAGCCAAAACAGGGGTGGTGGAAACACCATATATTTT.